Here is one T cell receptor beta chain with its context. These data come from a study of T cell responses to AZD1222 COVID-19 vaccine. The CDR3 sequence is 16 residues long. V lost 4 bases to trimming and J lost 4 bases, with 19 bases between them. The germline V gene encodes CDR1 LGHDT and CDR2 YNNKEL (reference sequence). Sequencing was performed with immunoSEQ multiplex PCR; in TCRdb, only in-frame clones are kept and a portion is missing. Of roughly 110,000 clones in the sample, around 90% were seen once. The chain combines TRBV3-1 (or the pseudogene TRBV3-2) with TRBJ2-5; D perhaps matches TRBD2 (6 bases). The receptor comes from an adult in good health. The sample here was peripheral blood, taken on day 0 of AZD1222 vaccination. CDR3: CASSPRRGGYGETQYF. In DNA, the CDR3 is TGTGCCAGCAGCCCCAGGCGGGGTGGGTATGGAGAGACCCAGTACTTC.